This T cell receptor (beta chain) is drawn from a study of T-cell memory formation after mild COVID-19. Points from the study as a whole: Clones that got smaller from day 15 to 85 had even CD4/CD8, while clones growing later tipped toward CD4+. Shrinking CD4+ clones resided mostly in CM and EM, and CD8+ ones in EMRA.

In the case of this clonotype: What it binds is unknown.

Constant-segment primers were used for 5'RACE, and the resulting TCR alpha and TCR beta cDNA libraries carried sample barcodes and UMIs. TCRdb used MiXCR to reprocess the 5' RACE reads, holding one entry per CDR3 protein. The sample has some 350,000 distinct CDR3 sequences, roughly 15% seen once. The germline V gene has CDR1 KGHSH and CDR2 LQKENI. The CDR3 consists of 15 residues. V lost 3 bases and J lost 8, with 14 bases in between. The source is a man younger than 35 who had mild COVID-19 (a few samples of this study predate the infection). Cell type and time point are not known. The rearrangement links TRBV18 to TRBJ1-6, with D possibly being TRBD1 (6 bases). The sample consisted of PBMCs or a T cell subset sorted from them (not recorded which). The CDR3 here is CASSPGGHTDSPLHF. The DNA for the CDR3 is TGTGCCAGCTCACCCGGGGGACACACCGATTCACCCCTCCACTTT.